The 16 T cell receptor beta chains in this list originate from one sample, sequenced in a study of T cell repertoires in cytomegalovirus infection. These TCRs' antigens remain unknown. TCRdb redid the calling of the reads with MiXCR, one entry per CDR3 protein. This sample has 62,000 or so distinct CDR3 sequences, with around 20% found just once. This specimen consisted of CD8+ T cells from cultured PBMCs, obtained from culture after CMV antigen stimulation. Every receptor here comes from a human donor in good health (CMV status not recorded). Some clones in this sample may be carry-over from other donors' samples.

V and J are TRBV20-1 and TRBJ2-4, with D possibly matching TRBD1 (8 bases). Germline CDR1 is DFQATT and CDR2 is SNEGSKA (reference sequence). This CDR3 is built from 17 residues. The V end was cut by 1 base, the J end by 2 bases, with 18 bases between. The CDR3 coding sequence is TGCAGTGCTAGAGGCGACAGGGGAGGGTGGACCAAAAACATTCAGTACTTC. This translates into CSARGDRGGWTKNIQYF.

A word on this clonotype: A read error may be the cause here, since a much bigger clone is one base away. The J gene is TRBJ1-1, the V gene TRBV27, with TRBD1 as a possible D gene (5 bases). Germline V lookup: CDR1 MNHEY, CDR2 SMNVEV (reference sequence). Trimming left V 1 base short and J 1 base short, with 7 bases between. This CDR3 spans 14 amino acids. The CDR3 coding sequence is TGTGCCAGCAGTTTATTTAGGGGGAACACTGAAGCTTTCTTT. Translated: CASSLFRGNTEAFF.

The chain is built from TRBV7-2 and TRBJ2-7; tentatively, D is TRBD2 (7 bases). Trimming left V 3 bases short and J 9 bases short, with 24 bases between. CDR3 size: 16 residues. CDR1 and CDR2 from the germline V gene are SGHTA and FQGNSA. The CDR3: CASSFPSTGGAGWQYF. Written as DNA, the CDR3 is TGTGCCAGCAGCTTCCCTTCAACGGGGGGCGCGGGGTGGCAGTACTTC.

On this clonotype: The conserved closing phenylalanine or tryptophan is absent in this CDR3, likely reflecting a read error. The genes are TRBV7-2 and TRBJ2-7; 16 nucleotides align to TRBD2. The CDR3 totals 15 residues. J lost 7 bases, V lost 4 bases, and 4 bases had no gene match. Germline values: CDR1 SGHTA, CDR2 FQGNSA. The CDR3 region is CASSWGLAGGREQYL. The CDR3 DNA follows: TGTGCCAGCAGCTGGGGACTAGCGGGGGGGCGGGAGCAGTACTTG.

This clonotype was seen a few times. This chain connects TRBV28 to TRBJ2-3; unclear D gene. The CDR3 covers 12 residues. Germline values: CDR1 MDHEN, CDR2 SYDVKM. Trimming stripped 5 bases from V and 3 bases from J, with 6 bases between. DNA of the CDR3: TGTGCCAGCAGTCCCCGGACAGATACGCAGTATTTT. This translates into CASSPRTDTQYF.

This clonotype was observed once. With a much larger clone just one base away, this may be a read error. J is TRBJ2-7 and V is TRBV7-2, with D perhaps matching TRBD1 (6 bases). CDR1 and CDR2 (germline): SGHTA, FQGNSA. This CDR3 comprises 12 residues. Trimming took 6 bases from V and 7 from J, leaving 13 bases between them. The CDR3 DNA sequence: TGTGCCAGCAGACGACAGGCAGGAGAGCAGTACTTC. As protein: CASRRQAGEQYF. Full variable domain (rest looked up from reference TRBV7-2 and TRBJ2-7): GAGVSQSPSNKVTEKGKDVELRCDPISGHTALYWYRQSLGQGLEFLIYFQGNSAPDKSGLPSDRFSAERTGGSVSTLTIQRTQQEDSAVYLCASRRQAGEQYFGPGTRLTVT.

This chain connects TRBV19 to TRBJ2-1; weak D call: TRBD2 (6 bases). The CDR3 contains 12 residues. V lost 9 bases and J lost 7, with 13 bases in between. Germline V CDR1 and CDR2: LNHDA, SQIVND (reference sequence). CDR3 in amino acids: CASYGGLNEQFF. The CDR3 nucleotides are TGTGCCAGCTACGGGGGTTTGAATGAGCAGTTCTTC. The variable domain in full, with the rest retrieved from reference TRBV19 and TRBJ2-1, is DGGITQSPKYLFRKEGQNVTLSCEQNLNHDAMYWYRQDPGQGLRLIYYSQIVNDFQKGDIAEGYSVSREKKESFPLTVTSAQKNPTAFYLCASYGGLNEQFFGPGTRLTVL.

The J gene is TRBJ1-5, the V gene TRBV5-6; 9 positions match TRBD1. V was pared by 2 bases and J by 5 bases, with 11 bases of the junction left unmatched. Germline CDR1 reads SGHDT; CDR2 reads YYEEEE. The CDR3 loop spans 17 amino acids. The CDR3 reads CASSLGQGRPIYQPQHF. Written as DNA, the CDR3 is TGTGCCAGCAGCTTAGGACAGGGGCGCCCAATTTATCAGCCCCAGCATTTT.

CDR3 bases: TGTGCCAGCAGTTACTCTGGGCAGGCTAATCAGCCCCAGCATTTT. The encoded protein is CASSYSGQANQPQHF. J is TRBJ1-5 and V is TRBV6-2 or TRBV6-3; D remains unclear. V lost 0 bases to trimming and J lost 4 bases, with 10 bases between them. The CDR3 is 15 amino acids. Germline loops: CDR1 MNHEY, CDR2 SVGEGT.

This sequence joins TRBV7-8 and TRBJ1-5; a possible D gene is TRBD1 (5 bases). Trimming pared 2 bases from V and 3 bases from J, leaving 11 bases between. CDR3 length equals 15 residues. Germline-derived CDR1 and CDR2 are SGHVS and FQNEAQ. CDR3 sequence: CASSLSTTDNQPQHF. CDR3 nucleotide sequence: TGTGCCAGCAGCTTATCTACGACAGACAATCAGCCCCAGCATTTT.

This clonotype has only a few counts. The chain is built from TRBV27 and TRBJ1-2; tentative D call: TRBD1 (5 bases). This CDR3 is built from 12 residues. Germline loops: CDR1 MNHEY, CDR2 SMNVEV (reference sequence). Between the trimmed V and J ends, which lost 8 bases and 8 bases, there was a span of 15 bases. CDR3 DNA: TGTGCCAGCGGAAGACAGTCCTCGGGCTACACCTTC. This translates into CASGRQSSGYTF.

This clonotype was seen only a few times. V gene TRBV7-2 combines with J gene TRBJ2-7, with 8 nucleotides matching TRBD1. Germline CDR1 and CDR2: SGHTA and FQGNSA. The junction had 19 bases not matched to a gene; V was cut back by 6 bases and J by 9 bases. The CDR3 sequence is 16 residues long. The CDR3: CASSRVTQGASTRQYF. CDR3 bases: TGTGCCAGCAGTCGAGTAACCCAGGGGGCCTCTACGAGGCAGTACTTC. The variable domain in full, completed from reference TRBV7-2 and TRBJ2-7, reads GAGVSQSPSNKVTEKGKDVELRCDPISGHTALYWYRQSLGQGLEFLIYFQGNSAPDKSGLPSDRFSAERTGGSVSTLTIQRTQQEDSAVYLCASSRVTQGASTRQYFGPGTRLTVT.

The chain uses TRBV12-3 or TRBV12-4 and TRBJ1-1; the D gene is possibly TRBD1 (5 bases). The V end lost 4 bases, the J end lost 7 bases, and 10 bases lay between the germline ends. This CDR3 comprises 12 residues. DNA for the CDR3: TGTGCCAGCAGTTCAAGGAGGGGTGAAGCTTTCTTT. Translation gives CASSSRRGEAFF.

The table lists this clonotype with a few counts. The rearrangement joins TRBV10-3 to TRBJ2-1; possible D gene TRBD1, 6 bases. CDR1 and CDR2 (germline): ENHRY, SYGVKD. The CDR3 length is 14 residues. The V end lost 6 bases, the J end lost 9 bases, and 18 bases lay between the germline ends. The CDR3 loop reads CAIRDSSSGREQFF. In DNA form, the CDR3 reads TGTGCCATCAGGGACAGCTCATCGGGCCGTGAGCAGTTCTTC.

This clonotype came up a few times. As DNA, the CDR3 is TGTGCCAGCAGCTCCGGGGGGGGCTACACCTTC. It codes for CASSSGGGYTF. The chain uses TRBV7-8 and TRBJ1-2; D is perhaps TRBD1 (5 bases). Looked up from germline, CDR1 is SGHVS and CDR2 is FQNEAQ. This CDR3 spans 11 amino acids. The ends were cut back, 4 bases at V and 8 bases at J, with 8 bases in the middle.

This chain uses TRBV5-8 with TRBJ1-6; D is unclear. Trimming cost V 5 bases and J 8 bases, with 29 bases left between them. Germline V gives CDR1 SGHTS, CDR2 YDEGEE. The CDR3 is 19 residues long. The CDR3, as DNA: TGTGCCAGCAGACCTTACGTTCGGGGTTGGTGGGCCCAGTATTCACCCCTCCACTTT. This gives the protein CASRPYVRGWWAQYSPLHF.